These T cell receptor beta chains were read from a single sample in a study of blood T cell repertoires in COVID-19. Assay used: immunoSEQ multiplex PCR; TCRdb lists only in-frame clones, some missing. The repertoire holds fewer than 200,000 clones, almost 80% seen once, with 17% in the top ten. The sample taken for sequencing was PBMCs or T cells enriched from blood (not recorded which). The receptors were gathered from a woman between 45 and 60 years old who had recovered from COVID-19. Both conserved end residues are part of each CDR3. D genes are given only for firm matches. Size values are once, few and many counts, or a class for expanded clones, and some rows have none.

V gene: TRBV5-1
J gene: TRBJ1-2
D gene: TRBD1
clone size: .
CDR3 protein: CASSLAPGTGGDYGYTF
CDR3 DNA: TGCGCCAGCAGTCTCGCCCCCGGGACAGGGGGCGATTATGGCTACACCTTC

V gene: TRBV14
J gene: TRBJ2-2
D gene: TRBD2
clone size: .
CDR3 protein: CASSQVLAVRSGELFF
CDR3 DNA: TGTGCCAGCAGCCAAGTACTAGCGGTTCGAAGCGGGGAGCTGTTTTTT

V gene: TRBV2
J gene: TRBJ2-2
D gene: .
clone size: once
CDR3 protein: CASSDPSGNTGELFF
CDR3 DNA: TGTGCCAGCAGTGATCCCTCCGGTAACACCGGGGAGCTGTTTTTT

V gene: TRBV3-1/TRBV3-2
J gene: TRBJ2-3
D gene: TRBD2
clone size: .
CDR3 protein: CASTDISGRTTDTQYF
CDR3 DNA: TGTGCCAGCACGGACATCAGCGGGAGAACCACAGATACGCAGTATTTT

V gene: TRBV12-3/TRBV12-4
J gene: TRBJ2-5
D gene: .
clone size: .
CDR3 protein: CASRWDPAGTQYF
CDR3 DNA: TGTGCCAGCAGATGGGACCCAGCGGGGACCCAGTACTTC

V gene: TRBV7-9
J gene: TRBJ1-3
D gene: .
clone size: once
CDR3 protein: CASSLAQTAADTIYF
CDR3 DNA: TGTGCCAGCAGCTTAGCGCAGACAGCCGCGGACACCATATATTTT

V gene: TRBV4-2
J gene: TRBJ2-1
D gene: .
clone size: .
CDR3 protein: CASSQDIGLSYNEQFF
CDR3 DNA: TGTGCCAGCAGCCAAGATATCGGACTCTCCTACAATGAGCAGTTCTTC

V gene: TRBV5-5
J gene: TRBJ2-1
D gene: .
clone size: .
CDR3 protein: CASTPGVSNEQFF
CDR3 DNA: TGTGCCAGCACACCCGGAGTGAGTAATGAGCAGTTCTTC

V gene: TRBV18
J gene: TRBJ1-4
D gene: TRBD1
clone size: .
CDR3 protein: CASSTGTGGEKLFF
CDR3 DNA: TGTGCCAGCTCAACCGGGACAGGGGGCGAAAAACTGTTTTTT

V gene: TRBV5-1
J gene: TRBJ1-1
D gene: .
clone size: .
CDR3 protein: CASSLRAGGNTEAFF
CDR3 DNA: TGCGCCAGCAGCTTGAGGGCGGGGGGGAACACTGAAGCTTTCTTT

V gene: TRBV6-5
J gene: TRBJ1-6
D gene: .
clone size: .
CDR3 protein: CATQGGGLDSPLHF
CDR3 DNA: TGTGCCACCCAGGGCGGGGGGCTTGACTCACCCCTCCACTTT

V gene: TRBV5-1
J gene: TRBJ1-3
D gene: .
clone size: .
CDR3 protein: CASSLDISGNTIYF
CDR3 DNA: TGCGCCAGCAGCTTGGACATCTCTGGAAACACCATATATTTT

V gene: TRBV7-2
J gene: TRBJ2-1
D gene: .
clone size: .
CDR3 protein: CASSFRGVAAPQQFF
CDR3 DNA: TGTGCCAGCAGCTTCCGAGGGGTAGCGGCCCCCCAGCAGTTCTTC

V gene: TRBV6-5
J gene: TRBJ2-1
D gene: .
clone size: .
CDR3 protein: CASSYSRGSYNEQFF
CDR3 DNA: TGTGCCAGCAGTTACTCCAGGGGCTCCTACAATGAGCAGTTCTTC

V gene: TRBV7-3
J gene: TRBJ2-5
D gene: TRBD1
clone size: .
CDR3 protein: CASSHLGTGVGETQYF
CDR3 DNA: TGTGCCAGCAGCCACCTTGGGACAGGGGTTGGAGAGACCCAGTACTTC

V gene: TRBV28
J gene: TRBJ2-5
D gene: TRBD2
clone size: .
CDR3 protein: CASSSLTSGRIWETQYF
CDR3 DNA: TGTGCCAGCAGTTCCTTGACTAGCGGGAGAATCTGGGAGACCCAGTACTTC

V gene: TRBV19
J gene: TRBJ1-1
D gene: .
clone size: .
CDR3 protein: CASREGLNTEAFF
CDR3 DNA: TGTGCCAGTAGGGAGGGTTTGAACACTGAAGCTTTCTTT

V gene: TRBV11-2
J gene: TRBJ2-7
D gene: TRBD2
clone size: .
CDR3 protein: CASSPLRLAGTYEQYF
CDR3 DNA: TGTGCCAGCAGCCCCCTGAGACTAGCGGGGACCTACGAGCAGTACTTC

V gene: TRBV18
J gene: TRBJ1-5
D gene: .
clone size: .
CDR3 protein: CASSPETRDRAQHF
CDR3 DNA: TGTGCCAGCTCACCAGAGACACGGGATCGGGCCCAGCATTTT

V gene: TRBV4-1
J gene: TRBJ1-4
D gene: TRBD1
clone size: .
CDR3 protein: CASSQGTGSTNEKLFF
CDR3 DNA: TGCGCCAGCAGCCAAGGGACAGGGTCTACTAATGAAAAACTGTTTTTT

V gene: TRBV21-1
J gene: TRBJ2-7
D gene: .
clone size: .
CDR3 protein: CASSNSRPDRLAYEQYF
CDR3 DNA: TGTGCCAGCAGCAATTCTAGACCGGACAGGTTGGCCTACGAGCAGTACTTC

V gene: TRBV7-6
J gene: TRBJ2-7
D gene: TRBD1
clone size: .
CDR3 protein: CASSRQGYEQYF
CDR3 DNA: TGTGCCAGCAGCCGACAGGGCTACGAGCAGTACTTC

V gene: TRBV9
J gene: TRBJ1-2
D gene: TRBD1
clone size: .
CDR3 protein: CASSVAGTEFYGYTF
CDR3 DNA: TGTGCCAGCAGCGTAGCAGGGACAGAGTTCTATGGCTACACCTTC

V gene: TRBV20-1
J gene: TRBJ1-1
D gene: .
clone size: .
CDR3 protein: CSASTGLNTEAFF
CDR3 DNA: TGCAGTGCGAGTACAGGGCTGAACACTGAAGCTTTCTTT

V gene: TRBV7-6
J gene: TRBJ2-2
D gene: TRBD1
clone size: .
CDR3 protein: CASSKTGTGVTIDTGELFF
CDR3 DNA: TGTGCCAGCAGCAAAACCGGGACAGGGGTTACGATCGACACCGGGGAGCTGTTTTTT

V gene: TRBV28
J gene: TRBJ1-2
D gene: TRBD1
clone size: .
CDR3 protein: CASSPGGQGARSYGYTF
CDR3 DNA: TGTGCCAGCAGCCCCGGGGGACAGGGGGCTCGAAGCTATGGCTACACCTTC

V gene: TRBV21-1
J gene: TRBJ2-1
D gene: .
clone size: .
CDR3 protein: CASSQTGEGLHNEQFF
CDR3 DNA: TGTGCCAGCAGCCAAACGGGGGAGGGCCTTCACAATGAGCAGTTCTTC

V gene: TRBV5-1
J gene: TRBJ1-2
D gene: TRBD1
clone size: few
CDR3 protein: CASSPIDRVMGYTF
CDR3 DNA: TGCGCCAGCAGCCCCATAGACAGGGTTATGGGCTACACCTTC

V gene: TRBV7-3
J gene: TRBJ2-7
D gene: .
clone size: .
CDR3 protein: CASSLNRESEQYF
CDR3 DNA: TGTGCCAGCAGCCTTAACCGGGAGAGTGAGCAGTACTTC